This T cell receptor beta chain is from a study of T cell responses to AZD1222 COVID-19 vaccine. Overall study context: Second-dose schedules of about 4 or about 12 weeks were combined.

Details on this clone: Its target is not known.

Sequenced by immunoSEQ multiplex PCR; TCRdb stores in-frame clones only, minus some. The sample contains 130,000 or so clones, approximately 86% of which appear only once. Study-wide findings and caveats: Seropositive status at baseline applied to only 6 or 7 AZD1222 recipients. Repertoires were obtained only post-peak T cell response. Once two AZD1222 doses were given, Spike-specific TCR breadth and depth went up.

V was shortened by 6 bases and J by 2 bases, with 11 bases between the two germline ends. The CDR3 is 15 residues long. CDR1 is SNHLY and CDR2 is FYNNEI in the germline V gene. V and J are TRBV2 and TRBJ1-6; D call uncertain. The sample was peripheral blood, taken on day 0 of AZD1222 vaccination. This sequence originates from an adult in good health. This CDR3 reads CASSRGGAYNSPLHF. CDR3 in DNA: TGTGCCAGCAGCCGGGGAGGCGCCTATAATTCACCCCTCCACTTT.